One sample yielded the 28 T cell receptor beta chains listed below, sequenced in a study of breast tumors, draining lymph nodes, adjacent tissues. Samples came from axillary lymph nodes draining the breast cancer. TCRdb reanalysed the multiplex PCR reads using MiXCR and keeps one entry per CDR3 protein. The sample yields about 140,000 distinct CDR3 sequences, approximately 32% seen once. The sequenced sample consisted of axillary lymph node tissue. Receptor source: a female donor with breast cancer. Some clones in this sample may be carry-over from other donors' samples.

About this clonotype: This may come from a read error, since a much larger clone is one base off. The J gene is TRBJ2-1, the V gene TRBV6-2 or TRBV6-3, with TRBD1 matching over 7 bases. In germline, CDR1 is MNHEY, CDR2 SVGEGT. This CDR3 contains 15 residues. The V segment lost 5 bases and the J segment 4 bases; nucleotides outside the gene matches: 8. Here the CDR3 DNA reads TGTGCCAGCAGTCCGACCGGGACAGAGTACAATGAGCAGTTCTTC. It specifies CASSPTGTEYNEQFF.

In its sample, this clonotype was seen many times. The CDR3 region has the DNA TGTGCCAGCAGCAGATACCCTCCTACCCCTGACTATGGCTACACCTTC. It codes for CASSRYPPTPDYGYTF. This sequence joins TRBV5-8 and TRBJ1-2; D not certain. The germline CDR1 and CDR2 sequences are SGHTS and YDEGEE. This CDR3 has 16 residues. V gave up 4 bases and J gave up 3 bases, with 19 bases separating them.

Concerning this clonotype itself: One end of the junction does not line up with germline, which may come from a read error. The chain is built from TRBV7-7 and TRBJ2-2; a possible D gene is TRBD1 (6 bases). CDR3 size: 13 residues. Germline CDR1 is SSHAT and CDR2 is FNYEAQ (reference sequence). CDR3 sequence: CASSSGGPGELFF. CDR3 DNA sequence: TGTGCTAGCAGCTCTGGGGGCCCCGGGGAGCTGTTTTTT.

This clonotype was recorded at least ten times. V is TRBV10-3 and J is TRBJ1-5, with D maybe TRBD1 (5 bases). There are 14 residues in the CDR3. V dropped 2 bases and J dropped 6 bases, with 11 bases sitting between them. The V gene's germline CDR1 is ENHRY and CDR2 SYGVKD. The CDR3 sequence: CAISEQGTSQPQHF. The CDR3 coding sequence is TGTGCCATCAGTGAGCAGGGAACCAGTCAGCCCCAGCATTTT.

This clonotype appeared many times. This rearrangement joins TRBV10-3 to TRBJ2-7; no clear D gene. The CDR3 consists of 11 residues. V lost 6 bases and J 4 bases, leaving 7 bases between the germline ends. Germline CDR1 and CDR2: ENHRY and SYGVKD. The CDR3 region has the DNA TGTGCCATCAGCGATGGATACGAGCAGTACGTC. Amino acids: CAISDGYEQYV.

At least ten counts were recorded for this clonotype. The chain carries TRBV6-6 and TRBJ1-4, with TRBD1 matching 7 bases. J gave up 10 bases and V 5 bases, and 7 bases lay outside the gene matches. The germline gives CDR1 MNHNY, CDR2 SVGAGI (reference sequence). The CDR3 contains 13 residues. This CDR3 reads CASSKGQAGKLFF. The DNA for the CDR3 is TGTGCCAGCAGTAAAGGACAGGCGGGAAAACTGTTTTTT.

This clonotype was counted many times. CDR3 in amino acids: CASSVTGMYGYTF. CDR3 in DNA: TGTGCCAGCAGCGTAACAGGGATGTATGGCTACACCTTC. The chain joins TRBV9 to TRBJ1-2; D is possibly TRBD1 (6 bases). V was shortened by 1 base and J by 5 bases, with 9 bases between the two germline ends. Germline CDR1 SGDLS, CDR2 YYNGEE. CDR3 length: 13 amino acids.

Many counts were recorded for this clonotype. The chain recombines TRBV19 with TRBJ2-1, with no clear D. V shed 3 bases and J shed 3 bases, with 15 bases lying between them. The germline V gene encodes CDR1 LNHDA and CDR2 SQIVND (reference sequence). The CDR3 is 16 residues long. As DNA, the CDR3 is TGTGCCAGTAGTATGTCAGGAATTAACGACTACAATGAGCAGTTCTTC. Protein: CASSMSGINDYNEQFF.

This clonotype was counted at least ten times. The J gene is TRBJ2-5, the V gene TRBV15, with TRBD1 identical over 8 bases. Per germline, CDR1 LNHNV and CDR2 YYDKDF (reference sequence). Trimming took 0 bases from V and 5 from J; bases not matched to a gene: 5. The CDR3 sequence is 15 residues long. In DNA form, the CDR3 reads TGTGCCACCAGCAGAGATCCCGACAGGGGCGAGACCCAGTACTTC. This encodes CATSRDPDRGETQYF. Supplemented by reference TRBV15 and TRBJ2-5, the full variable domain reads DAMVIQNPRYQVTQFGKPVTLSCSQTLNHNVMYWYQQKSSQAPKLLFHYYDKDFNNEADTPDNFQSRRPNTSFCFLDIRSPGLGDTAMYLCATSRDPDRGETQYFGPGTRLLVL.

This clonotype was detected ten times or more. CDR3 in amino acids: CSGGTSSYEQYF. The DNA for the CDR3 is TGCAGCGGGGGGACAAGCTCCTACGAGCAGTACTTC. V gene TRBV29-1 combines with J gene TRBJ2-7, with D tentatively TRBD1 (6 bases). CDR3 length: 12 amino acids. The ends were cut back, 7 bases at V and 0 bases at J, with 10 bases in the middle. Per the germline V gene, CDR1 is SQVTM and CDR2 is ANQGSEA.

J is TRBJ2-5 and V is TRBV29-1; TRBD1 agrees at 7 bases. The CDR3 runs 15 residues. Germline V lookup: CDR1 SQVTM, CDR2 ANQGSEA. The junction had 9 bases not matched to a gene; V was cut back by 3 bases and J by 2 bases. The CDR3 protein is CSVEGTGAAQETQYF. The CDR3 DNA follows: TGCAGCGTTGAGGGAACAGGGGCCGCACAAGAGACCCAGTACTTC.

This clonotype was observed at least ten times. The rearrangement links TRBV5-8 to TRBJ2-5; TRBD2 might be the D (6 bases). Trimming took 4 bases from V and 5 from J, leaving 12 bases between them. The CDR3 has 13 residues. Germline V gene data show CDR1 as SGHTS and CDR2 as YDEGEE. Here the CDR3 reads CASSGTVYETQYF. The DNA of the CDR3 is TGTGCCAGCAGCGGGACTGTTTATGAGACCCAGTACTTC. The full variable domain, completed using reference TRBV5-8 and TRBJ2-5, is EAGVTQSPTHLIKTRGQQATLRCSPISGHTSVYWYQQALGLGLQFLLWYDEGEERNRGNFPPRFSGRQFPNYSSELNVNALELEDSALYLCASSGTVYETQYFGPGTRLLVL.

At least ten counts were recorded for this clonotype. The J gene is TRBJ1-5, the V gene TRBV5-1; D ambiguous. Trimming took 4 bases from V and 5 from J, leaving 10 bases between them. CDR1 is SGHRS, CDR2 YFSETQ, per germline. This CDR3 region has 13 residues. The CDR3 region has the DNA TGCGCCAGCAGCATCCAATTCGATCAGCCCCAGCATTTT. This translates into CASSIQFDQPQHF. Supplemented by reference TRBV5-1 and TRBJ1-5, the full variable domain reads KAGVTQTPRYLIKTRGQQVTLSCSPISGHRSVSWYQQTPGQGLQFLFEYFSETQRNKGNFPGRFSGRQFSNSRSEMNVSTLELGDSALYLCASSIQFDQPQHFGDGTRLSIL.

The chain links TRBV14 to TRBJ1-1; unclear D gene. Germline assignment: CDR1 SGHDN and CDR2 FVKESK. The CDR3 runs to 11 residues. The V and J ends lost 4 bases and 6 bases respectively, with 6 bases between them. The CDR3 spells CASSPLAEAFF. CDR3 in DNA: TGTGCCAGCAGCCCCCTTGCTGAAGCTTTCTTT.

The V call is TRBV15, the J call TRBJ1-2, with D unclear. This CDR3 spans 17 amino acids. Trimming pared 3 bases from V and 0 bases from J, leaving 17 bases between. CDR1 is LNHNV, CDR2 YYDKDF, per germline (reference sequence). The CDR3 is CATSRARGSSTNYGYTF. The CDR3 nucleotides are TGTGCCACCAGCAGGGCCCGAGGGAGCTCGACTAACTATGGCTACACCTTC.

This clonotype was counted ten times or more. This chain joins TRBV4-1 and TRBJ1-6; D remains ambiguous. The CDR3 is 17 residues long. The V gene's germline CDR1 is MGHRA and CDR2 YSYEKL. V gave up 0 bases and J gave up 7 bases, with 16 bases separating them. The CDR3 coding sequence is TGCGCCAGCAGCCAAGACCCGGTACCTTTTTCCAATTCACCCCTCCACTTT. Translation: CASSQDPVPFSNSPLHF.

This clonotype came up many times. The junction shows a germline mismatch at one end, possibly a read error. The chain combines TRBV15 with TRBJ1-4; D might be TRBD1 (5 bases). Germline lookup yields CDR1 LNHNV and CDR2 YYDKDF (reference sequence). CDR3 length equals 15 residues. The CDR3 is CATSRQGISNEELFF. The CDR3 nucleotides are TGTGCCACCAGCAGACAGGGAATATCTAATGAAGAACTGTTTTTT.

The sample holds a few counts of this clonotype. A much larger clone lies one base from this, so it may be a read error. This chain uses TRBV5-1 with TRBJ2-5; 9 bases map to TRBD2. Looked up from germline, CDR1 is SGHRS and CDR2 is YFSETQ. The CDR3 is 15 amino acids. The DNA for the CDR3 is TGCGCCAGCAGCAATAGCGGGGGTGGAGGAGAGACCCTGTACTTC. Translated: CASSNSGGGGETLYF.

V is TRBV7-9 and J is TRBJ2-5; 7 nucleotides line up with TRBD1. CDR3 length: 15 amino acids. The germline V gene has CDR1 SEHNR and CDR2 FQNEAQ (reference sequence). V gave up 4 bases and J gave up 4 bases; unmatched junction bases: 9. The CDR3 DNA sequence: TGTGCCAGCAGCTCCGACATTGGGACAGCAGAGACCCAGTACTTC. This encodes CASSSDIGTAETQYF.

This clonotype appeared a single time. The chain recombines TRBV7-2 with TRBJ1-5; D perhaps matches TRBD1 (6 bases). The germline CDR1 and CDR2 sequences are SGHTA and FQGNSA. CDR3 length equals 16 residues. Trimming pared 5 bases from V and 2 bases from J, leaving 16 bases between. CDR3 bases: TGTGCCAGCAGCACCCAGCGGGGGGGCGGCAATCAGCCCCAGCATTTT. Translation: CASSTQRGGGNQPQHF.

The chain carries TRBV7-6 and TRBJ1-6; D gene unclear. V shed 5 bases and J shed 9 bases, with 17 bases lying between them. This CDR3 contains 15 residues. Germline V gene data show CDR1 as SGHVS and CDR2 as FNYEAQ. The CDR3 spells CASSTDGRYGSPLHF. CDR3 coding DNA: TGTGCCAGCAGCACTGATGGCCGCTATGGTTCACCCCTCCACTTT.

The table lists this clonotype with many counts. The CDR3, as DNA: TGCAGTGCTAGAGACGGAATAGAAAAACTGTTTTTT. Translated, it gives CSARDGIEKLFF. This chain joins TRBV20-1 and TRBJ1-4, with no clear D. Per the germline V gene, CDR1 is DFQATT and CDR2 is SNEGSKA (reference sequence). Trimming shortened V by 0 bases and J by 8 bases, and 7 bases separated the two germline ends. The CDR3 loop spans 12 amino acids.

As to this clonotype: This may arise from a read error, as a much more abundant clone is one base away. This CDR3 is missing its conserved last phenylalanine or tryptophan, likely due to a read error. The DNA is omitted, as the CDR3 cannot be located on it reliably, and the CDR3 follows TCRdb's listing. V and J are TRBV19 and TRBJ1-6; whether TRBD1, the table's D call, matches the DNA was not checked. The germline gives CDR1 LNHDA, CDR2 SQIVND (reference sequence). Termini included, the CDR3 measures 18 amino acids. CDR3 protein: CASSIDGQGAMSNSPPHS.

The chain uses TRBV7-9 and TRBJ2-3; TRBD2 might be the D (5 bases). The germline V gene encodes CDR1 SEHNR and CDR2 FQNEAQ (reference sequence). V shed 5 bases and J shed 2 bases, with 17 bases lying between them. The length of the CDR3 is 16 residues. The CDR3 nucleotides are TGTGCCAGCAGCAACTCGGGCAGCGGAAACACAGATACGCAGTATTTT. As protein: CASSNSGSGNTDTQYF.

In this sample, this clonotype turned up many times. The V call is TRBV15, the J call TRBJ1-5, with D uncertain. The CDR3 length is 15 residues. CDR1 and CDR2 (germline): LNHNV, YYDKDF (reference sequence). Deletions cut 0 bases from V and 3 bases from J, with 9 bases between. CDR3 nucleotide sequence: TGTGCCACCAGCAGAGAACGGGGTCTCAATCAGCCCCAGCATTTT. Translated, it gives CATSRERGLNQPQHF.

The table lists this clonotype with a few counts. J is TRBJ1-1 and V is TRBV7-2; a possible D gene is TRBD1 (5 bases). The germline V gene has CDR1 SGHTA and CDR2 FQGNSA. V lost 3 bases to trimming and J lost 1 base, with 9 bases between them. The CDR3 totals 14 residues. The CDR3 spells CASSFRDKNTEAFF. CDR3 DNA sequence: TGTGCCAGCAGCTTCAGGGATAAGAACACTGAAGCTTTCTTT.

A remark on this clonotype: A clone one base away is much larger, so this may be a read error. No conserved phenylalanine or tryptophan ends this CDR3, so it is likely a read error. The genes are TRBV6-4 and TRBJ1-3; tentatively, D is TRBD1 (6 bases). The V gene lost 4 bases and the J gene lost 0 bases, with 13 bases spanning the gap. Per the germline V gene, CDR1 is MRHNA and CDR2 is SNTAGT. CDR3 length: 16 residues. The CDR3 bases are TGTGCCAGCAGTGGGAGACAGGTCCGCTCTGGAAACACCATATATTCT. It yields the protein CASSGRQVRSGNTIYS.

This rearrangement joins TRBV28 to TRBJ2-5; the D gene is possibly TRBD1 (5 bases). Germline CDR1 and CDR2: MDHEN and SYDVKM. The CDR3 contains 11 residues. Trimming took off 2 bases at V and 13 bases at J, with 11 bases between the two ends. CDR3 in amino acids: CASSLGQGPYF. In DNA form, the CDR3 reads TGTGCCAGCAGTTTAGGGCAGGGTCCGTACTTC.